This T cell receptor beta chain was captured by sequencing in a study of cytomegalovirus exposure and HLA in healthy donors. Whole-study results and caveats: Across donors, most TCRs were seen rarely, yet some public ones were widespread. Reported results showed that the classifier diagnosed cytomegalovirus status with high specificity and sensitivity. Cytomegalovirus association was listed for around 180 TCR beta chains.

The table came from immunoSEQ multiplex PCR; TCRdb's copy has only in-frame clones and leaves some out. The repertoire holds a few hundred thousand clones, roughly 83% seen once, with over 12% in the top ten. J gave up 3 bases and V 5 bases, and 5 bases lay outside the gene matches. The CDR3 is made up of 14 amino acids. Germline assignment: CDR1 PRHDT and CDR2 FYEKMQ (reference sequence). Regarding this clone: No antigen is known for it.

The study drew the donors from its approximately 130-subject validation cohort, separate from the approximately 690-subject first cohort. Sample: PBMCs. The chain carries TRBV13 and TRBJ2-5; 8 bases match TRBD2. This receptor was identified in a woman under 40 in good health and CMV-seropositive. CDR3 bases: TGTGCCAGCAGCACCCAGCGGGGGAAAGAGACCCAGTACTTC. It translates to CASSTQRGKETQYF.